A single sample gave rise to the 15 T cell receptor beta chains below, sequenced in a study of a mutant IDH1 vaccine in newly diagnosed glioma. Assay: immunoSEQ multiplex PCR; the TCRdb copy retains only in-frame clones and omits some. Of some 22,000 clones in the sample, approximately 90% were seen once. Documented time point: baseline, week 1 (first vaccination visit). Treatment described: pre-vaccination baseline after standard-of-care therapy. Specimen: PBMCs, collected from a glioma patient treated with radiotherapy, temozolomide or both. These receptors all stem from a man in his thirties or forties with glioma.

This clone turned up a few times. This chain uses TRBV6-9 with TRBJ2-7; TRBD2 matches 9 bases. Germline CDR1 reads MNHGY; CDR2 reads SVAAGI. With 4 bases clipped from V and 7 bases from J, the junction kept 11 bases outside the gene matches. CDR3 length equals 15 residues. Written as DNA, the CDR3 is TGTGCCAGCAGTTTCCGACTAGCGGACCTCTGGGAGCAGTACTTC. This translates into CASSFRLADLWEQYF.

The chain is built from TRBV7-7 and TRBJ2-5; a possible D gene is TRBD1 (6 bases). Per the germline V gene, CDR1 is SSHAT and CDR2 is FNYEAQ (reference sequence). Trimming took off 4 bases at V and 9 bases at J, with 12 bases between the two ends. This CDR3 spans 12 amino acids. This CDR3 is CASSSETGSQYF. In DNA, the CDR3 is TGTGCCAGCAGCTCCGAGACAGGTTCCCAGTACTTC.

This clone was counted between two and nine times. The chain joins TRBV29-1 to TRBJ2-5; no clear D. The germline V gene encodes CDR1 SQVTM and CDR2 ANQGSEA. The CDR3 contains 12 residues. Trimming shortened V by 7 bases and J by 4 bases, and 13 bases separated the two germline ends. CDR3 DNA sequence: TGCAGCGGTAAGCGACCCGGAGAGACCCAGTACTTC. Encoded protein: CSGKRPGETQYF.

V usage is TRBV27 and J usage is TRBJ2-5, with D unclear. CDR3 length: 14 amino acids. The V end lost 5 bases, the J end lost 1 base, and 11 bases lay between the germline ends. CDR1 and CDR2 (germline): MNHEY, SMNVEV (reference sequence). The CDR3 loop reads CASSPSRSQETQYF. For the CDR3, the DNA is TGTGCCAGCAGTCCTTCCCGTTCCCAAGAGACCCAGTACTTC.

V is TRBV10-3 and J is TRBJ1-2; 7 bases line up with TRBD1. The junction had 7 bases not matched to a gene; V was cut back by 6 bases and J by 3 bases. The CDR3 length is 14 residues. CDR1 is ENHRY and CDR2 is SYGVKD in the germline V gene. CDR3 amino acids: CAIRDREQYYGYTF. In DNA, the CDR3 is TGTGCCATCAGAGACAGGGAGCAGTACTATGGCTACACCTTC.

The rearrangement links TRBV19 to TRBJ1-1, with D perhaps TRBD1 (6 bases). This CDR3 comprises 13 residues. Germline V lookup: CDR1 LNHDA, CDR2 SQIVND (reference sequence). V lost 5 bases to trimming and J lost 5 bases, with 12 bases between them. In nucleotides, the CDR3 is TGTGCCAGTAGTTCAGGGGCGCGGACTGAAGCTTTCTTT. Translation gives CASSSGARTEAFF.

The rearrangement links TRBV5-1 to TRBJ1-5; D not resolved. Deletions cut 3 bases from V and 2 bases from J, with 12 bases between. There are 15 residues in the CDR3. Germline V gene lookup returns CDR1 SGHRS and CDR2 YFSETQ. The CDR3 sequence is CASSSDGRGNQPQHF. Written as DNA, the CDR3 is TGCGCCAGCAGCTCGGACGGTCGGGGCAATCAGCCCCAGCATTTT. Supplemented by reference TRBV5-1 and TRBJ1-5, the full variable domain reads KAGVTQTPRYLIKTRGQQVTLSCSPISGHRSVSWYQQTPGQGLQFLFEYFSETQRNKGNFPGRFSGRQFSNSRSEMNVSTLELGDSALYLCASSSDGRGNQPQHFGDGTRLSIL.

The gene calls are TRBV7-2 and TRBJ2-2; D is undetermined. This CDR3 region has 15 residues. The ends were cut back, 1 base at V and 2 bases at J, with 8 bases in the middle. The germline gives CDR1 SGHTA, CDR2 FQGNSA. The CDR3 here is CASSLDGINTGELFF. CDR3 in DNA: TGTGCCAGCAGCTTAGACGGCATAAACACCGGGGAGCTGTTTTTT.

The chain uses TRBV2 and TRBJ2-7, with D possibly TRBD2 on 7 matching bases. The CDR3 loop spans 17 amino acids. Trimming shortened V by 0 bases and J by 5 bases, and 20 bases separated the two germline ends. Germline V lookup: CDR1 SNHLY, CDR2 FYNNEI. The CDR3 loop is CASSEALLYRGRDEQYF. DNA of the CDR3: TGTGCCAGCAGTGAAGCTCTACTCTATAGGGGGAGGGACGAGCAGTACTTC.

The table lists this clone with a few counts. In DNA form, the CDR3 reads TGTGCCAGCAGCCTGTGGGACAGCTCTGGAAACACCATATATTTT. Protein product: CASSLWDSSGNTIYF. This rearrangement joins TRBV7-9 to TRBJ1-3; 7 bases agree with TRBD1. Germline CDR1 SEHNR, CDR2 FQNEAQ (reference sequence). The junction had 4 bases not matched to a gene; V was cut back by 5 bases and J by 0 bases. The CDR3 spans 15 residues.

The rearrangement links TRBV10-1 to TRBJ2-1; D gene unclear. Germline CDR1 reads WNHNN; CDR2 reads SYGVQD (reference sequence). V gave up 3 bases and J gave up 2 bases, with 17 bases separating them. The CDR3 has 17 amino acids. CDR3 amino acids: CASSEGWVAQTYNEQFF. In nucleotides, the CDR3 is TGCGCCAGCAGTGAAGGTTGGGTGGCGCAAACCTACAATGAGCAGTTCTTC.

CDR3 nucleotides: TGTGCCAGCAGCTTAGGAGCGGCGAACTATGGCTACACCTTC. This codes for CASSLGAANYGYTF. The genes are TRBV7-9 and TRBJ1-2; no clear D gene. The CDR3 is made up of 14 amino acids. The germline V and J ends were trimmed by 1 base and 2 bases, with 8 bases remaining between them. Per the germline V gene, CDR1 is SEHNR and CDR2 is FQNEAQ (reference sequence).

The V gene is TRBV7-2, the J gene TRBJ2-1, with a tentative D call TRBD1 (6 bases). The CDR3 is 15 residues long. Germline CDR1 is SGHTA and CDR2 is FQGNSA. Trimming removed 5 bases from V and 7 bases from J, with 18 bases in between. CDR3: CASSLSPGAGNEQFF. In nucleotides, the CDR3 is TGTGCCAGCAGCCTTAGCCCAGGGGCTGGTAATGAGCAGTTCTTC.

This clone was observed a handful of times. V and J are TRBV19 and TRBJ2-3; TRBD1 is a possible D gene (6 bases). The CDR3 sequence is 14 residues long. Trimming pared 6 bases from V and 2 bases from J, leaving 12 bases between. Per the germline V gene, CDR1 is LNHDA and CDR2 is SQIVND (reference sequence). This chain's CDR3 is CASSHRATTDTQYF. The CDR3 DNA reads as TGTGCCAGTAGCCACAGGGCTACCACAGATACGCAGTATTTT. Using reference TRBV19 and TRBJ2-3 for the parts outside the CDR3, the full variable domain is DGGITQSPKYLFRKEGQNVTLSCEQNLNHDAMYWYRQDPGQGLRLIYYSQIVNDFQKGDIAEGYSVSREKKESFPLTVTSAQKNPTAFYLCASSHRATTDTQYFGPGTRLTVL.

A single count supports this clone. The V call is TRBV18, the J call TRBJ1-1; 7 positions match TRBD1. Trimming cost V 1 base and J 0 bases; bases outside gene matches: 8. From germline, CDR1 is KGHSH and CDR2 LQKENI. CDR3 length: 17 residues. CDR3 in DNA: TGTGCCAGCTCACCACTGGCAGGGGGGTTCATGAACACTGAAGCTTTCTTT. Residues: CASSPLAGGFMNTEAFF.